These 2 T cell receptor beta chains were sequenced from one sample in a study of T cell changes during pregnancy in multiple sclerosis. Measured with immunoSEQ multiplex PCR; TCRdb has only the in-frame clones, and not every one. The data hold some 77,000 clones, with around 90% observed a single time. The sample consisted of peripheral blood, taken in the second trimester of pregnancy. The receptors originated from a female donor in good health, enrolled as a control in a pregnancy study.

The rearrangement uses TRBV5-8 and TRBJ2-6, with 9 bases identical to TRBD1. The junction had 6 bases not matched to a gene; V was cut back by 3 bases and J by 2 bases. CDR3 length: 17 amino acids. The V gene's germline CDR1 is SGHTS and CDR2 YDEGEE. CDR3 DNA: TGTGCCAGCAGCTCCCGGGACAGGGAGACTGGGGCCAACGTCCTGACTTTC. Amino acid sequence: CASSSRDRETGANVLTF.

Comment on this clone: The junction differs from germline at one of its ends, possibly a read error. The chain uses TRBV19 and TRBJ2-7; 12 bases line up with TRBD2. Germline CDR1 LNHDA, CDR2 SQIVND (reference sequence). The CDR3 sequence is 15 residues long. The CDR3 here is CASSILAGGRYEQHF. The CDR3 region has the DNA TGTGCCAGTAGCATACTAGCGGGGGGCCGCTACGAGCAGCACTTC.